This entry describes one T cell receptor beta chain. The CDR3 runs to 19 residues. J was trimmed by 5 bases and V by 6 bases; bases with no gene match: 18. Germline lookup yields CDR1 SGHKS and CDR2 YYEKEE (reference sequence). The data are from a study of blood T cell repertoires in COVID-19. Assay used: immunoSEQ multiplex PCR; TCRdb lists only in-frame clones, some missing. Here the sample spans about 45,000 clones, 87% being singletons. Sequenced: peripheral blood. J is TRBJ1-5 and V is TRBV5-5; 12 bases are shared with TRBD1. The source is a woman of 80 years or more with active COVID-19. CDR3 DNA: TGTGCCAGCATAATAGGGGGGACAGGGGGCTTGAGACCCCATCAGCCCCAGCATTTT. Amino acid sequence: CASIIGGTGGLRPHQPQHF. Together with reference TRBV5-5 and TRBJ1-5, the CDR3 gives the full variable domain: DAGVTQSPTHLIKTRGQQVTLRCSPISGHKSVSWYQQVLGQGPQFIFQYYEKEERGRGNFPDRFSARQFPNYSSELNVNALLLGDSALYLCASIIGGTGGLRPHQPQHFGDGTRLSIL.